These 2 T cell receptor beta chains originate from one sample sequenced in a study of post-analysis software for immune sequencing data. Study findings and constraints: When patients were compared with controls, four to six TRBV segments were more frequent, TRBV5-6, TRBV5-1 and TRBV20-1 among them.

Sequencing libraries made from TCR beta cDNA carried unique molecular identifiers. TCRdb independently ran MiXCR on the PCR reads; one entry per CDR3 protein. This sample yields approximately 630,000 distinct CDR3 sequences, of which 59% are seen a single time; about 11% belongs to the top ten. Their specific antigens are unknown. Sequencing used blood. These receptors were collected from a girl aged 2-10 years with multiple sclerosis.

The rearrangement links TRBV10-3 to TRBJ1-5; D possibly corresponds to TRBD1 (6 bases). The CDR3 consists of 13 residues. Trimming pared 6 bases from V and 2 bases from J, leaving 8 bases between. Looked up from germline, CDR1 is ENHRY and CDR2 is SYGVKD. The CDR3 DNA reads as TGTGCCATCAGACAGGGAGGCAATCAGCCCCAGCATTTT. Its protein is CAIRQGGNQPQHF.

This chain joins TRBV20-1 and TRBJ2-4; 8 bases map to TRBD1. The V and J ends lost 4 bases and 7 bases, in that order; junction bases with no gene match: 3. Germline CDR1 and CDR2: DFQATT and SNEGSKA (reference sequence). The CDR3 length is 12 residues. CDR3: CSATRTGNIQYF. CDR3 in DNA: TGCAGTGCTACTCGGACAGGGAACATTCAGTACTTC.